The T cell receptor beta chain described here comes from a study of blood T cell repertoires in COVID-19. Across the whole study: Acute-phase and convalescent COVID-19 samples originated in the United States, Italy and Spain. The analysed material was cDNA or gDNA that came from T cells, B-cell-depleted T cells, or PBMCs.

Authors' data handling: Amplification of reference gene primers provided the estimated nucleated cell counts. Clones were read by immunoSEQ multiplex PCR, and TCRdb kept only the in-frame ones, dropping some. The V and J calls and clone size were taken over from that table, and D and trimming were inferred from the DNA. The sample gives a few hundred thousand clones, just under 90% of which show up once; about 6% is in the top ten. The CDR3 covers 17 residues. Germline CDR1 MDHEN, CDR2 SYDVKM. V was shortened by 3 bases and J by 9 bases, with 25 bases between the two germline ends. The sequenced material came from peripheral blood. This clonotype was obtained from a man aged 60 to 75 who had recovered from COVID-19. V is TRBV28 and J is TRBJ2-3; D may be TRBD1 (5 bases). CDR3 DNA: TGTGCCAGCAGTTTGGTGGTAGTGGCAGGGTTCATAGGAACGCAGTATTTT. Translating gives CASSLVVVAGFIGTQYF.